Each of the 26 T cell receptor beta chains below was sequenced from the same sample in a study of regulatory T cells in long-lasting Graves disease. Relying on iRepertoire HTBI primers and Arm-PCR of CDR3 regions, the team built TCR beta libraries. TCRdb called the multiplex PCR reads again in MiXCR, with one record for every CDR3 protein. The data contain 520,000 or so distinct CDR3 sequences, more than 10% of them singletons. Time point: newly diagnosed GD, antithyroid drugs for less than 3 months. PBMCs were the source of the RNA used for TCR sequencing. Another study also made use of these data, one on T cells in Graves' hyperthyroidism and ophthalmopathy.

Sequencing used peripheral blood mononuclear cells (PBMCs), obtained at new diagnosis, from a patient treated with antithyroid drugs. The receptors were gathered from a woman younger than 45 with Graves disease.

J is TRBJ2-1 and V is TRBV20-1, with 11 positions matching TRBD2. After removal of 3 bases from V and 4 bases from J, the junction contained 2 bases not matched to a gene. The CDR3 consists of 14 residues. From germline, CDR1 is DFQATT and CDR2 SNEGSKA (reference sequence). The CDR3 bases are TGCAGTGCTAGCACTAGCGGGAGATACAATGAGCAGTTCTTC. It yields the protein CSASTSGRYNEQFF.

This clonotype was observed many times. The chain combines TRBV13 with TRBJ1-2, with 8 nucleotides matching TRBD1. CDR1 is PRHDT and CDR2 is FYEKMQ in the germline V gene (reference sequence). The J segment lost 4 bases and the V segment lost 5 bases, leaving 3 bases of the junction unmatched. This CDR3 is built from 13 residues. CDR3 amino acids: CASSLGTGYGYTF. The CDR3 DNA reads TGTGCCAGCAGCCTCGGGACAGGCTATGGCTACACCTTC.

This clonotype was observed at least ten times. The CDR3 DNA is TGTGCCAGCAGGCCTACCGGGAGCTTCGGTAAACTGTTTTTT. Translating it yields CASRPTGSFGKLFF. The V call is TRBV12-3 or TRBV12-4, the J call TRBJ1-4; unclear D gene. V lost 6 bases and J lost 11, with 19 bases in between. This CDR3 has 14 amino acids.

The chain combines TRBV12-3 or TRBV12-4 with TRBJ2-4; D is perhaps TRBD2 (6 bases). CDR3 length: 13 amino acids. The V end lost 6 bases, the J end lost 3 bases, and 9 bases lay between the germline ends. The CDR3: CASSPGSKNIQYF. The CDR3 region has the DNA TGTGCCAGCAGCCCCGGGAGCAAAAACATTCAGTACTTC.

This clonotype showed up many times. Relative to the germline gene, one junction end is altered; a read error may explain this. This sequence joins TRBV7-8 and TRBJ1-3, with D possibly matching TRBD1 (5 bases). The CDR3 is 14 residues long. From germline, CDR1 is SGHVS and CDR2 FQNEAQ. CDR3: CASSPYSTENAIYF. In DNA form, the CDR3 reads TGTGCCAGCAGCCCGTACTCGACAGAAAACGCCATATATTTT. Full variable domain (missing parts from reference TRBV7-8 and TRBJ1-3): GAGVSQSPRYKVAKRGQDVALRCDPISGHVSLFWYQQALGQGPEFLTYFQNEAQLDKSGLPSDRFFAERPEGSVSTLKIQRTQQEDSAVYLCASSPYSTENAIYFGEGSWLTVV.

This clonotype showed up many times. V usage is TRBV5-1 and J usage is TRBJ1-4, with D perhaps TRBD1 (6 bases). V dropped 4 bases and J dropped 8 bases, with 12 bases sitting between them. Germline-derived CDR1 and CDR2 are SGHRS and YFSETQ. This CDR3 has 13 residues. The CDR3 region has the DNA TGCGCCAGCAGCCTTGGGACACTCGAAAAACTGTTTTTT. Translating it yields CASSLGTLEKLFF.

This clonotype was found a few times. This sequence joins TRBV19 and TRBJ1-2; 12 bases align to TRBD1. CDR1 LNHDA and CDR2 SQIVND come from the germline V gene (reference sequence). The CDR3 covers 17 residues. V trimming: 5 bases; J trimming: 5 bases; junction bases outside the gene matches: 12. The CDR3: CASSPEDGDRGRYGYTF. In DNA, the CDR3 is TGTGCCAGTAGTCCCGAAGACGGGGACAGGGGGCGGTATGGCTACACCTTC.

This clonotype was found many times. The J gene is TRBJ2-1, the V gene TRBV2; D possibly corresponds to TRBD1 (6 bases). CDR1 and CDR2 from the germline V gene are SNHLY and FYNNEI. This CDR3 spans 14 amino acids. Trimming took off 7 bases at V and 7 bases at J, with 17 bases between the two ends. The CDR3 DNA reads as TGTGCCAGCACTACACAGGGCATTAGGAATGAGCAGTTCTTC. The encoded protein is CASTTQGIRNEQFF.

This clonotype was counted many times. The chain recombines TRBV18 with TRBJ1-1; D is unresolved. CDR3 length: 12 amino acids. Germline CDR1 KGHSH, CDR2 LQKENI. Between the trimmed V and J ends, which lost 5 bases and 2 bases, there was a span of 6 bases. The CDR3 region is CASSTVNTEAFF. In DNA, the CDR3 is TGTGCCAGCTCAACCGTTAACACTGAAGCTTTCTTT.

This clonotype was seen repeatedly, ten times or more. The chain carries TRBV30 and TRBJ2-7, with 7 bases matching TRBD2. Unmatched junction bases numbered 10, after V lost 1 base and J lost 7 bases. Per the germline V gene, CDR1 is GTSNPN and CDR2 is SVGIG (reference sequence). The CDR3 runs 14 residues. The CDR3 sequence: CAWSGDYTLGEQYF. CDR3 coding DNA: TGTGCCTGGAGTGGGGACTATACCCTAGGGGAGCAGTACTTC. The full variable domain, rest sourced from reference TRBV30 and TRBJ2-7, is SQTIHQWPATLVQPVGSPLSLECTVEGTSNPNLYWYRQAAGRGLQLLFYSVGIGQISSEVPQNLSASRPQDRQFILSSKKLLLSDSGFYLCAWSGDYTLGEQYFGPGTRLTVT.

This clonotype was counted at least ten times. The chain links TRBV11-2 to TRBJ2-4; unclear D gene. Looked up from germline, CDR1 is SGHAT and CDR2 is FQNNGV. The CDR3 extends over 13 amino acids. V was clipped by 8 bases and J by 2 bases, with 10 bases between them. DNA for the CDR3: TGTGCCAGCTCCGAGGTACCCAAAAACATTCAGTACTTC. Translated, it gives CASSEVPKNIQYF.

V is TRBV29-1 and J is TRBJ2-1; unclear D gene. The CDR3 is made up of 15 amino acids. Trimming pared 4 bases from V and 6 bases from J, leaving 19 bases between. Germline CDR1 reads SQVTM; CDR2 reads ANQGSEA. DNA for the CDR3: TGCAGCGTTGGGGTCGGGTTACAAAGGGTCAATGAGCAGTTCTTC. It specifies CSVGVGLQRVNEQFF.

This clonotype was seen at least ten times. This chain links TRBV29-1 with TRBJ2-1; either TRBD1 or TRBD2 may supply D (5 bases each). Germline V CDR1 and CDR2: SQVTM, ANQGSEA. The CDR3 covers 12 residues. Trimming took off 0 bases at V and 8 bases at J, with 8 bases between the two ends. The CDR3 DNA is TGCAGCGTTGAAGAGGGGCGGGATGAGCAGTTCTTC. The encoded protein is CSVEEGRDEQFF.

This clonotype appeared many times. The CDR3 loop is CASREQEGSYEQYF. DNA for the CDR3: TGTGCCAGCAGGGAACAGGAAGGATCCTACGAGCAGTACTTC. This rearrangement joins TRBV25-1 to TRBJ2-7; D may be TRBD1 (5 bases). V lost 6 bases and J lost 1, with 13 bases in between. Germline-derived CDR1 and CDR2 are MGHDK and SYGVNS. The CDR3 sequence is 14 residues long.

This clonotype appeared a few times. The chain is built from TRBV5-1 and TRBJ2-7, with 8 bases matching TRBD2. The CDR3 spans 15 residues. Looked up from germline, CDR1 is SGHRS and CDR2 is YFSETQ. The junction had 9 bases not matched to a gene; V was cut back by 1 base and J by 6 bases. The CDR3 region is CASSLTSGGLPEQYF. The CDR3 DNA follows: TGCGCCAGCAGCTTGACATCGGGAGGGCTTCCCGAGCAGTACTTC. Full variable domain (rest looked up from reference TRBV5-1 and TRBJ2-7): KAGVTQTPRYLIKTRGQQVTLSCSPISGHRSVSWYQQTPGQGLQFLFEYFSETQRNKGNFPGRFSGRQFSNSRSEMNVSTLELGDSALYLCASSLTSGGLPEQYFGPGTRLTVT.

The chain carries TRBV7-9 and TRBJ2-2; 11 bases align to TRBD2. Losses at the gene ends were 5 bases for V and 3 bases for J; bases not matched to a gene: 11. CDR3 length equals 18 residues. CDR1 is SEHNR and CDR2 is FQNEAQ in the germline V gene (reference sequence). The CDR3 region is CASSPGTSGRADTGELFF. The DNA of the CDR3 is TGTGCCAGCAGCCCGGGGACTAGCGGTCGGGCCGACACCGGGGAGCTGTTTTTT.

This clonotype was seen at least ten times. The rearrangement joins TRBV4-1 to TRBJ1-4; 8 bases are a match to TRBD1. V was pared by 4 bases and J by 6 bases, with 4 bases of the junction left unmatched. CDR3 size: 14 residues. Germline lookup yields CDR1 MGHRA and CDR2 YSYEKL. The CDR3 loop reads CASSPDRVDEKLFF. Here the CDR3 DNA reads TGCGCCAGCAGCCCGGACAGGGTGGATGAAAAACTGTTTTTT.

This clonotype was seen a handful of times. Being one base from a much bigger clone, this may be a read error. The chain carries TRBV11-2 and TRBJ2-1, with D maybe TRBD2 (7 bases). The end of the DNA aligns better with TRBJ2-5, so the J call may be wrong. The CDR3 contains 14 residues. Looked up from germline, CDR1 is SGHAT and CDR2 is FQNNGV. CDR3 region: CASNTSRGGKTQYF. The CDR3 DNA reads TGTGCCAGCAACACCAGTAGGGGGGGCAAGACCCAGTACTTC.

The chain joins TRBV6-9 to TRBJ2-3; the match to TRBD1 covers 9 bases. Germline assignment: CDR1 MNHGY and CDR2 SVAAGI. The trim removed 4 bases at V and 4 bases at J, leaving 6 bases unmatched. The CDR3 has 15 residues. CDR3 loop: CASSSRDREADTQYF. The CDR3 DNA reads as TGTGCCAGCAGTTCCCGGGACAGGGAGGCAGATACGCAGTATTTT.

This chain joins TRBV20-1 and TRBJ2-4; 11 nucleotides line up with TRBD2. The CDR3 loop spans 17 amino acids. Looked up from germline, CDR1 is DFQATT and CDR2 is SNEGSKA (reference sequence). V lost 0 bases to trimming and J lost 0 bases; unmatched junction nucleotides: 4. CDR3: CSAREVGLAVAKNIQYF. The DNA for the CDR3 is TGCAGTGCTAGAGAGGTGGGACTAGCGGTAGCCAAAAACATTCAGTACTTC.

The gene calls are TRBV20-1 and TRBJ2-2, with D maybe TRBD1 (6 bases). CDR3 length: 14 residues. V was cut by 2 bases and J by 6 bases, with 13 bases left in between. Germline V gene sequence: CDR1 DFQATT, CDR2 SNEGSKA (reference sequence). The CDR3: CSARIQGNAGELFF. The CDR3 coding sequence is TGCAGTGCTAGAATCCAGGGGAATGCCGGGGAGCTGTTTTTT.

This clonotype was found many times. This chain links TRBV28 with TRBJ2-2; TRBD1 agrees at 8 bases. V dropped 7 bases and J dropped 2; count of bases not matched to a gene: 15. Per the germline V gene, CDR1 is MDHEN and CDR2 is SYDVKM. CDR3 length equals 18 residues. The CDR3 region has the DNA TGTGCCAGCAATCAAGAGCAAGGGACAGGAAGAAACACCGGGGAGCTGTTTTTT. Translating it yields CASNQEQGTGRNTGELFF.

Ten or more counts support this clonotype. The V gene is TRBV28, the J gene TRBJ2-7; D remains unclear. V lost 2 bases to trimming and J lost 2 bases, with 13 bases between them. Germline CDR1 MDHEN, CDR2 SYDVKM. This CDR3 has 15 residues. CDR3 sequence: CASSLVQPITYEQYF. DNA of the CDR3: TGTGCCAGCAGTTTAGTACAGCCTATCACCTACGAGCAGTACTTC.

This clonotype has ten or more counts. J is TRBJ2-7 and V is TRBV3-1; 10 nucleotides align to TRBD2. The V gene's germline CDR1 is LGHDT and CDR2 YNNKEL (reference sequence). Trimming cost V 4 bases and J 3 bases; bases outside gene matches: 3. The CDR3 totals 14 residues. CDR3 region: CASSPRLAGYEQYF. CDR3 coding DNA: TGTGCCAGCAGCCCCCGACTAGCGGGCTACGAGCAGTACTTC.

The sample holds many counts of this clonotype. The V and J genes are TRBV7-9 and TRBJ2-1; 9 nucleotides align to TRBD1. The CDR3 spans 15 residues. Unmatched junction bases numbered 10, after V lost 6 bases and J lost 7 bases. Germline CDR1 reads SEHNR; CDR2 reads FQNEAQ (reference sequence). CDR3 sequence reads: CASSLTGGVRNEQFF. The CDR3 DNA sequence: TGTGCCAGCAGTCTAACAGGGGGCGTTAGGAATGAGCAGTTCTTC. Full variable domain (rest looked up from reference TRBV7-9 and TRBJ2-1): DTGVSQNPRHKITKRGQNVTFRCDPISEHNRLYWYRQTLGQGPEFLTYFQNEAQLEKSRLLSDRFSAERPKGSFSTLEIQRTEQGDSAMYLCASSLTGGVRNEQFFGPGTRLTVL.

This clonotype was observed a few times. The rearrangement links TRBV19 to TRBJ1-4; D perhaps matches TRBD1 (6 bases). V was pared by 5 bases and J by 7 bases, with 14 bases between. CDR1 is LNHDA and CDR2 is SQIVND in the germline V gene (reference sequence). CDR3 size: 14 residues. The CDR3 DNA follows: TGTGCCAGTAGTCCACAGGGTCAGGGTGAAAAACTGTTTTTT. Its protein product is CASSPQGQGEKLFF.